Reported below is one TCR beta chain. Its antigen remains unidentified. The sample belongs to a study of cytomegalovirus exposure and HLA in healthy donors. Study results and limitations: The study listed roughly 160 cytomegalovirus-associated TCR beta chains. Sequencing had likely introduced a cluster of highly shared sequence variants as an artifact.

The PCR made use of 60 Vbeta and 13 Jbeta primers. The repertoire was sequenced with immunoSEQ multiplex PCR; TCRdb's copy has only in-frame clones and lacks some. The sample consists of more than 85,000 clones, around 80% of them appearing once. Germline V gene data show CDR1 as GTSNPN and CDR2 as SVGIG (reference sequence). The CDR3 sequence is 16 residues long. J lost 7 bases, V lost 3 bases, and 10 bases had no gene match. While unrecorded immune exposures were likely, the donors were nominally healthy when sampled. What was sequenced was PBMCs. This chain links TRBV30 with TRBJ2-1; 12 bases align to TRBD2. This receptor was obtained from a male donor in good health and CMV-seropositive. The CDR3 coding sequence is TGTGCCTGGAGCGTTAGCCTAGCGGGGGGGCGGAATGAGCAGTTCTTC. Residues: CAWSVSLAGGRNEQFF.